This T cell receptor beta chain appears in the sequencing data of a study of T cell responses to AZD1222 COVID-19 vaccine. Regarding the study as a whole: Regions 160-218 and 743-854 held dominance among vaccine-associated CD4 TCRs, which spanned spike. Reports say nearly half of spike-specific TCRs go after unmutated variant regions.

With regard to this clone: Its target is unknown.

V was clipped by 5 bases and J by 2 bases; unmatched bases: 9. Per germline, CDR1 MNHEY and CDR2 SVGEGT. The CDR3 has 16 amino acids. Some second doses came at about 4 weeks and others at about 12 weeks; these were pooled. The protocol was immunoSEQ multiplex PCR, while the TCRdb copy is restricted to in-frame clones and leaves out a portion. The table records 79,000 or so clones, roughly 89% of them present only once. The chain is built from TRBV6-2 or TRBV6-3 and TRBJ2-1; TRBD2 aligns across 7 bases. The material was peripheral blood, obtained 28 days after the second AZD1222 dose. The clonotype originates from an adult who received the AZD1222 COVID-19 vaccine. In nucleotides, the CDR3 is TGTGCCAGCAGTGCCGGACTAGACTCAGCCTACAATGAGCAGTTCTTC. Its translation: CASSAGLDSAYNEQFF.